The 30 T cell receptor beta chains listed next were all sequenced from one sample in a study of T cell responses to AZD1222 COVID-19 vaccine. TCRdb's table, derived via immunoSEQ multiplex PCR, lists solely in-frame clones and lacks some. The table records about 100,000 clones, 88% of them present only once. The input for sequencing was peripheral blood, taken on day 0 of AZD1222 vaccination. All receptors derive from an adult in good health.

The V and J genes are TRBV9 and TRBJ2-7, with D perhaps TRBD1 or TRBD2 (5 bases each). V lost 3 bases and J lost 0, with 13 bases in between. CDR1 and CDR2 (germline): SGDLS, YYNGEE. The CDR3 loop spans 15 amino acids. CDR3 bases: TGTGCCAGCAGCGCAGGCCCAGGGAGCTCCTACGAGCAGTACTTC. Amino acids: CASSAGPGSSYEQYF.

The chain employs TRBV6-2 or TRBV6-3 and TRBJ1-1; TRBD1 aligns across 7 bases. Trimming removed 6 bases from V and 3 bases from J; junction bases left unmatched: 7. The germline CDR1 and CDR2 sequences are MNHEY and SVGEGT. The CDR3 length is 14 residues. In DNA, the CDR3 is TGTGCCAGCAGCGCGGAGGGGGCGGACACTGAAGCTTTCTTT. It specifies CASSAEGADTEAFF.

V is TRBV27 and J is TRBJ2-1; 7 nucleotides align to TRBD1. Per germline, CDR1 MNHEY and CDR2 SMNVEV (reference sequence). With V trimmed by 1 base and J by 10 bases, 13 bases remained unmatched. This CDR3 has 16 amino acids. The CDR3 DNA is TGTGCCAGCAGTTTATTGATGACAGGGCCGGATTCGGAGCAGTTCTTC. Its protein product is CASSLLMTGPDSEQFF.

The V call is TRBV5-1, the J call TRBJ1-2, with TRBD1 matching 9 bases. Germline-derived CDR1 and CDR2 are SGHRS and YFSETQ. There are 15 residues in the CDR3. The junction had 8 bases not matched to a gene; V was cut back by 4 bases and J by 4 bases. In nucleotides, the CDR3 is TGCGCCAGCAGCGTAACAGGGGGCGCCCTCTATGGCTACACCTTC. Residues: CASSVTGGALYGYTF.

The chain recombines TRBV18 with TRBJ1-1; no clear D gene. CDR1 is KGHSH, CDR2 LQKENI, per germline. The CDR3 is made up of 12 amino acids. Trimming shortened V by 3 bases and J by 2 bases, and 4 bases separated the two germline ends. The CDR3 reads CASSPGNTEAFF. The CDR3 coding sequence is TGTGCCAGCTCACCGGGAAACACTGAAGCTTTCTTT. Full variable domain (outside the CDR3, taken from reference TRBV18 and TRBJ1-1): NAGVMQNPRHLVRRRGQEARLRCSPMKGHSHVYWYRQLPEEGLKFMVYLQKENIIDESGMPKERFSAEFPKEGPSILRIQQVVRGDSAAYFCASSPGNTEAFFGQGTRLTVV.

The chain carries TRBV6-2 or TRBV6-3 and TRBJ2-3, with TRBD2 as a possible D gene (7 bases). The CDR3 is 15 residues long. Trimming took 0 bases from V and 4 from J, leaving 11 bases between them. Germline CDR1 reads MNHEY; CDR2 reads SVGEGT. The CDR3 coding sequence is TGTGCCAGCAGTTACTCCGGCGGGGGCGCAGATACGCAGTATTTT. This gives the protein CASSYSGGGADTQYF.

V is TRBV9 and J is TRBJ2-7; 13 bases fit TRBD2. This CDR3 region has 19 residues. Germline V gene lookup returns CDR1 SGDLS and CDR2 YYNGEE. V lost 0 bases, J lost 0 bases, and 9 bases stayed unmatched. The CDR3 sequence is CASSVVVGGLAGSSYEQYF. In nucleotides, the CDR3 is TGTGCCAGCAGCGTAGTCGTCGGGGGACTAGCGGGGAGCTCCTACGAGCAGTACTTC.

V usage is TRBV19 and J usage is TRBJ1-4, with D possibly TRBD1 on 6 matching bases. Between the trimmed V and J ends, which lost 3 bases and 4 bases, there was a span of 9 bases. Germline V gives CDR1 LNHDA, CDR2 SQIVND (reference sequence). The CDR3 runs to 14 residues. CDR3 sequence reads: CASSMGTINEKLFF. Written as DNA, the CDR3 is TGTGCCAGTAGTATGGGGACAATTAATGAAAAACTGTTTTTT.

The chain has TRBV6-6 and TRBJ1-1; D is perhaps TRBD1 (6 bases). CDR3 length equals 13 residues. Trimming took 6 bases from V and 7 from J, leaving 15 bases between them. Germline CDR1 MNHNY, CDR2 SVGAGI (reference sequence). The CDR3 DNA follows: TGTGCCAGCAGCCCTTTAGTACAGGGTGAAGCTTTCTTT. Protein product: CASSPLVQGEAFF.

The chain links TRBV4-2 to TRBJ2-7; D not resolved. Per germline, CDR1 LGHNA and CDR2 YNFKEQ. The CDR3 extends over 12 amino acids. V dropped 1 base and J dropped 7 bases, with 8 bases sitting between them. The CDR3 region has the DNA TGTGCCAGCAGCCAAGGAGGTGATGAGCAGTACTTC. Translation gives CASSQGGDEQYF.

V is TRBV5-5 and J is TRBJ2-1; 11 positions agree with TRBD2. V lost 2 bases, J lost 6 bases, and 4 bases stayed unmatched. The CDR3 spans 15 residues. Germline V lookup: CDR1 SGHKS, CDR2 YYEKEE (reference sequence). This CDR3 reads CASSFRLAGGNEQFF. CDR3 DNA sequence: TGTGCCAGCAGCTTCAGGCTAGCGGGAGGCAATGAGCAGTTCTTC.

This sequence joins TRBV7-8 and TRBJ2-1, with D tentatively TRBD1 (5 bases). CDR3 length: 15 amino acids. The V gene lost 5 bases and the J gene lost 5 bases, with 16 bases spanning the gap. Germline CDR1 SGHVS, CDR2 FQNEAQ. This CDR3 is CASSVQVFGDNEQFF. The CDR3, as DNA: TGTGCCAGCAGCGTACAGGTATTTGGGGACAATGAGCAGTTCTTC.

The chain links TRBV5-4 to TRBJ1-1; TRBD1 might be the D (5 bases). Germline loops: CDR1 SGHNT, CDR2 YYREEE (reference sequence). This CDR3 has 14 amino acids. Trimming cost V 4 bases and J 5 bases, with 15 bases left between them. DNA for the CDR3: TGTGCCAGCAGCCCGGGTGGGGCAAGGACTGAAGCTTTCTTT. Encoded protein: CASSPGGARTEAFF.

The DNA of the CDR3 is TGTGCCAGCAGTCTCACCGGGACTAGCGGACCAGATACGCAGTATTTT. It translates to CASSLTGTSGPDTQYF. The chain couples TRBV27 to TRBJ2-3, with 11 bases identical to TRBD2. The trim removed 5 bases at V and 4 bases at J, leaving 8 bases unmatched. Germline CDR1 and CDR2: MNHEY and SMNVEV (reference sequence). CDR3 length: 16 residues.

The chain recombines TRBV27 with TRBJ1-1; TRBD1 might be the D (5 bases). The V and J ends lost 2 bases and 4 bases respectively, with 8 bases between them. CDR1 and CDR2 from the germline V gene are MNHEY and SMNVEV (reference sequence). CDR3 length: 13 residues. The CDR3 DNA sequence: TGTGCCAGCAGTTTACAGGGTTCCACTGAAGCTTTCTTT. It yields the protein CASSLQGSTEAFF.

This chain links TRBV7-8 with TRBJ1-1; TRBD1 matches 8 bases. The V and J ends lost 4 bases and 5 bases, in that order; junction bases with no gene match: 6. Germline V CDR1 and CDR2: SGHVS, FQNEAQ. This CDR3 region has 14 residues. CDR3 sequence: CASSSTGGKTEAFF. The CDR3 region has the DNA TGTGCCAGCAGCTCCACAGGGGGGAAGACTGAAGCTTTCTTT.

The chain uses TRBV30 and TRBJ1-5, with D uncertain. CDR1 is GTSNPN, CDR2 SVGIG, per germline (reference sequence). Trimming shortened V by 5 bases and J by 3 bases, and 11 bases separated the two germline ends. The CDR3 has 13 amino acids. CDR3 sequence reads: CAWADGINQPQHF. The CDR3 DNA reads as TGTGCCTGGGCGGACGGGATCAATCAGCCCCAGCATTTT.

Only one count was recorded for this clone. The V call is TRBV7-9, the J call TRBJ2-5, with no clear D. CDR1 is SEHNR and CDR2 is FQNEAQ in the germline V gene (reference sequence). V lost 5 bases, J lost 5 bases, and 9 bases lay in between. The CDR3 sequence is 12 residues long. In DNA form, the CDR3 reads TGTGCCAGCAGCCCTAACGGGGAGACCCAGTACTTC. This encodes CASSPNGETQYF. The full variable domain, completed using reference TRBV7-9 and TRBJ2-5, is DTGVSQNPRHKITKRGQNVTFRCDPISEHNRLYWYRQTLGQGPEFLTYFQNEAQLEKSRLLSDRFSAERPKGSFSTLEIQRTEQGDSAMYLCASSPNGETQYFGPGTRLLVL.

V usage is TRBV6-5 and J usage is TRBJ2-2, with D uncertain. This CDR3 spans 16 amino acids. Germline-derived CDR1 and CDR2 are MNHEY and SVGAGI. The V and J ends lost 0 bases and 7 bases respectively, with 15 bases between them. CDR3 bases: TGTGCCAGCAGTTACTCGAGATGGCCAACTTTCGGGGAGCTGTTTTTT. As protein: CASSYSRWPTFGELFF.

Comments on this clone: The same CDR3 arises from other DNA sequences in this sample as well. CDR3 protein: CSVRSSGANVLTF. CDR3 nucleotides: TGCAGCGTTCGAAGCTCTGGGGCCAACGTCCTGACTTTC. The chain employs TRBV29-1 and TRBJ2-6; D remains ambiguous. CDR3 size: 13 residues. V shed 5 bases and J shed 0 bases, with 5 bases lying between them. The germline V gene encodes CDR1 SQVTM and CDR2 ANQGSEA.

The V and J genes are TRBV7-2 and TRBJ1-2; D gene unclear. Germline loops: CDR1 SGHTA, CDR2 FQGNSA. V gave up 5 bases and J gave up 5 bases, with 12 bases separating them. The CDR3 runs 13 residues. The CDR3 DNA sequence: TGTGCCAGCAGCCCATCGCGGCAGTATGGCTACACCTTC. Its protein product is CASSPSRQYGYTF.

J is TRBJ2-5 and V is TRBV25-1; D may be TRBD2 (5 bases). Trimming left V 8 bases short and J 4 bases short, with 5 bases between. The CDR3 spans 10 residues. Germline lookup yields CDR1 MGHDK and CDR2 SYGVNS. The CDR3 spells CASEGETQYF. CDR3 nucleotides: TGTGCCAGCGAGGGAGAGACCCAGTACTTC.

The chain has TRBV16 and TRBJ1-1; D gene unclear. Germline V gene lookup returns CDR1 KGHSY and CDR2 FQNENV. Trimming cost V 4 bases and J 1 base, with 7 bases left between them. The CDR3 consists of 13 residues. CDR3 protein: CASSLSANTEAFF. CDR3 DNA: TGTGCCAGCAGCCTCTCAGCGAACACTGAAGCTTTCTTT.

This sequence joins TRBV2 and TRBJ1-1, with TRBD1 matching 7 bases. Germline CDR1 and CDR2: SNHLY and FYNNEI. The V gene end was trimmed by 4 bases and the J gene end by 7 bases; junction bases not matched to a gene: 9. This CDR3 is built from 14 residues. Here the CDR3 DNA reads TGTGCCAGCAGTGGCCAGACAGGGATGGGTGAAGCTTTCTTT. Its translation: CASSGQTGMGEAFF.

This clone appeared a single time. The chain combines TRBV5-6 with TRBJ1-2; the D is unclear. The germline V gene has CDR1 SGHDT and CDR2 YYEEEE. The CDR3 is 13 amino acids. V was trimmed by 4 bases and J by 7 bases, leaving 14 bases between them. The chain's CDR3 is CASSLARGIGYTF. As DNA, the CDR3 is TGTGCCAGCAGCCTGGCCAGAGGAATTGGCTACACCTTC. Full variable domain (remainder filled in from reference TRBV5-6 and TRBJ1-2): DAGVTQSPTHLIKTRGQQVTLRCSPKSGHDTVSWYQQALGQGPQFIFQYYEEEERQRGNFPDRFSGHQFPNYSSELNVNALLLGDSALYLCASSLARGIGYTFGSGTRLTVV.

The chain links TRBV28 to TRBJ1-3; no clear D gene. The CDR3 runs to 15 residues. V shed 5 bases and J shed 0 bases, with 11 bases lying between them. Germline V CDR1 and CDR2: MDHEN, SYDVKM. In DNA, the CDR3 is TGTGCCAGCAGTCTTACGGTCAGCTCTGGAAACACCATATATTTT. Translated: CASSLTVSSGNTIYF.

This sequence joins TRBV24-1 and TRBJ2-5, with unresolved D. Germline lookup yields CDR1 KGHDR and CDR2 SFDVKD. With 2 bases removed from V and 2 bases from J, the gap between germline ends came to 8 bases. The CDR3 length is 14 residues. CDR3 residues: CATSDSSLQETQYF. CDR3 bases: TGTGCCACCAGTGATTCTTCGTTGCAAGAGACCCAGTACTTC.

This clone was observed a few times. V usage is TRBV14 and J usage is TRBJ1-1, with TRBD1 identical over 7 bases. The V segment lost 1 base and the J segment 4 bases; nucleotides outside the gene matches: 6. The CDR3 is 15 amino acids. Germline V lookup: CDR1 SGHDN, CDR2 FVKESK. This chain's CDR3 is CASSQVAGGSTEAFF. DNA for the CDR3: TGTGCCAGCAGCCAAGTCGCAGGGGGATCCACTGAAGCTTTCTTT.

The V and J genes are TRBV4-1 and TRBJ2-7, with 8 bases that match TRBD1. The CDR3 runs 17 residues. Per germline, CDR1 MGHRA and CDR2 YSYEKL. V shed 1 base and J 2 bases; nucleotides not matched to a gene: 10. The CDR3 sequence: CASSQAPPGQVTYEQYF. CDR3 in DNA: TGCGCCAGCAGCCAAGCACCTCCGGGACAGGTGACCTACGAGCAGTACTTC.

For the CDR3, the DNA is TGCGCCAGCAGCCAAGATCCCCGACTCGGAGAAAAACTGTTTTTT. Amino acid sequence: CASSQDPRLGEKLFF. The V and J genes are TRBV4-1 and TRBJ1-4, with D unresolved. This CDR3 is built from 15 residues. V lost 0 bases and J 8 bases, leaving 13 bases between the germline ends. Germline V gives CDR1 MGHRA, CDR2 YSYEKL.